Given below is one TCR beta chain in context. Its antigen is not yet known. The input lacks base qualities; no much larger clone sits a single base away. The CDR3, cysteine through phenylalanine, is 14 amino acids long. This entry keeps only the CDR3 DNA: 42 bases, framed from base 1. CDR1 and CDR2, per the germline V gene, are SQVTM and ANQGSEA. This record belongs to a study of PD-1 and CTLA-4 blockade in melanoma (dated by TCRdb to the early 2020s). Turning to the overall study: In patients with melanoma, the study measured the effects of PD-1 blockade versus CTLA-4 blockade on the melanoma-reactive CD8 T cell response.

Preparation of the library involved the immunoSEQ multiplex PCR assay. The immuneACCESS repertoire file appears here via TCRdb, limited to in-frame rearrangements. These files lack a portion of the clones; in checked studies, under half of the deficit traces to unresolved V genes, and the cause of the others is not known. For this sample there are 25,000 to 35,000 clones; 85% to 90% appear just once. Around 8.7% of the sample lies in the top ten. This TCR was recovered from a human donor with melanoma. The chain employs TRBV29-1 and TRBJ2-5, and 8 junction bases match TRBD2. Material: CD8+ T cells from peripheral blood, obtained before anti-PD-1 treatment. The CDR3 has the sequence CSLRGGTYQETQYF. The nucleotide sequence is given as TGCAGTCTCCGGGGGGGGACGTACCAAGAGACCCAGTACTTC.